This T cell receptor beta chain came from a study of CD4 T cells in relation to SARS-CoV-2 and coronaviruses. On the study more broadly: PBMCs were cultured with antigen for nine to eleven days before TCR beta sequencing. The negative reference was HIV-1 Nef peptide pool or peptide-free culture.

The method was immunoSEQ multiplex PCR; TCRdb's version includes in-frame clones alone and lacks a portion of them. The sample shows some 21,000 clones, 77% of them seen only once. This CDR3 has 13 amino acids. V lost 5 bases and J 4 bases, leaving 11 bases between the germline ends. Germline loops: CDR1 LNHDA, CDR2 SQIVND (reference sequence). This clone was picked up one time. The antigen is undetermined. CD4+ T cells from unexposed donors were obtained before the COVID-19 pandemic (2011-2018). The cells were cultured for under 13 days before CD4+ T cells were isolated. The chain is built from TRBV19 and TRBJ1-2; D perhaps matches TRBD1 (5 bases). Sample: CD4+ T cells from PBMCs, cultured in vitro. The receptor's source is a human donor in good health. CDR3 region: CASSLRGAYGYTF. In DNA form, the CDR3 reads TGTGCCAGTAGTCTCCGTGGGGCCTATGGCTACACCTTC.